Shown below are 7 T cell receptor beta chains from a single sample sequenced in a study of blood T cell repertoires in COVID-19. The table came from immunoSEQ multiplex PCR; TCRdb's copy has only in-frame clones and leaves some out. Of some 170,000 clones in the sample, roughly 89% were seen once. The specimen sequenced was peripheral blood. These TCRs come from a woman aged 45-65 years with acute or convalescent COVID-19.

This clone has more than one count but fewer than ten. The gene calls are TRBV15 and TRBJ2-7; 9 nucleotides match TRBD2. Germline V gene lookup returns CDR1 LNHNV and CDR2 YYDKDF (reference sequence). The CDR3 contains 17 residues. With V trimmed by 0 bases and J by 0 bases, 6 bases remained unmatched. The CDR3 sequence is CATSRDGVAGDSYEQYF. CDR3 sequence (DNA): TGTGCCACCAGCAGAGATGGGGTAGCGGGGGACTCCTACGAGCAGTACTTC.

This clone was detected a few times. This chain uses TRBV12-3 or TRBV12-4 with TRBJ2-1; 11 nucleotides agree with TRBD2. The CDR3 is made up of 12 amino acids. V shed 6 bases and J 13 bases; nucleotides not matched to a gene: 5. The CDR3: CASSRLAGTQFF. CDR3 nucleotide sequence: TGTGCCAGCAGCCGACTAGCGGGGACTCAGTTCTTC.

V gene TRBV11-3 combines with J gene TRBJ2-1, with 8 nucleotides matching TRBD2. The ends lost 5 bases at V and 9 bases at J; junction bases unmatched: 9. Germline CDR1 is SGHNT and CDR2 is YENEEA. The CDR3 consists of 14 residues. The CDR3 here is CASSQGTRRSEQFF. CDR3 bases: TGTGCCAGCAGCCAAGGGACTAGACGGAGTGAGCAGTTCTTC. The whole variable domain, remainder taken from reference TRBV11-3 and TRBJ2-1, is EAGVVQSPRYKIIEKKQPVAFWCNPISGHNTLYWYLQNLGQGPELLIRYENEEAVDDSQLPKDRFSAERLKGVDSTLKIQPAELGDSAVYLCASSQGTRRSEQFFGPGTRLTVL.

V gene TRBV7-9 combines with J gene TRBJ2-4, with 15 bases matching TRBD2. The CDR3 spans 19 residues. Germline trimming cut 4 bases from V and 0 bases from J; bases unmatched to any gene: 7. Germline CDR1 is SEHNR and CDR2 is FQNEAQ (reference sequence). The CDR3 DNA is TGTGCCAGCAGCTCGGGACTAGCGGGGGGCGTCTTAGCCAAAAACATTCAGTACTTC. Translated: CASSSGLAGGVLAKNIQYF.

The CDR3 bases are TGCAGTGCTAGGGGCGATGGTGAGCAGTTCTTC. Translating gives CSARGDGEQFF. This sequence joins TRBV20-1 and TRBJ2-1; D not certain. Germline CDR1 reads DFQATT; CDR2 reads SNEGSKA (reference sequence). V shed 3 bases and J shed 9 bases, with 9 bases lying between them. This CDR3 comprises 11 residues.

This clone was observed once. This sequence joins TRBV27 and TRBJ1-1; D might be TRBD1 (5 bases). CDR1 is MNHEY and CDR2 is SMNVEV in the germline V gene (reference sequence). V was trimmed by 6 bases and J by 0 bases, leaving 17 bases between them. The CDR3 totals 16 residues. The chain's CDR3 is CASSLGTVALNTEAFF. In nucleotides, the CDR3 is TGTGCCAGCAGCCTGGGGACTGTCGCCTTGAACACTGAAGCTTTCTTT.

This clone was counted a single time. The rearrangement joins TRBV7-9 to TRBJ2-2; no clear D. Trimming pared 4 bases from V and 6 bases from J, leaving 9 bases between. The CDR3 covers 13 residues. The germline gives CDR1 SEHNR, CDR2 FQNEAQ (reference sequence). The DNA for the CDR3 is TGTGCCAGCAGCTCCCAGACTCCCGGGGAGCTGTTTTTT. Amino acid sequence: CASSSQTPGELFF.